These 11 T cell receptor beta chains were all obtained from the same sample, sequenced in a study of PD-1 blockade in classical Hodgkin lymphoma. Time point: cycle 4 day 1 (C4D1), after six to seven weeks of nivolumab. Every single patient, without exception, relapsed after autologous stem cell transplantation, and brentuximab vedotin exposure varied. Using immunoSEQ multiplex PCR, the repertoire was profiled, and TCRdb retains in-frame clones only, with some absent. Among roughly 56,000 clones listed, about 90% were seen once. Sequenced here: peripheral blood mononuclear cells (PBMCs), sampled before the fourth cycle of nivolumab. The receptors derive from a human donor with classical Hodgkin lymphoma.

This sequence joins TRBV5-4 and TRBJ2-3; weak D call: TRBD2 (6 bases). This CDR3 is built from 16 residues. Germline assignment: CDR1 SGHNT and CDR2 YYREEE (reference sequence). V was pared by 0 bases and J by 0 bases, with 11 bases between. CDR3 DNA: TGTGCCAGCAGCTTGGGTAGCGGACGTAGCACAGATACGCAGTATTTT. Its translation is CASSLGSGRSTDTQYF.

The rearrangement joins TRBV27 to TRBJ2-1; D might be TRBD1 or TRBD2, each matching 5 bases. V was shortened by 4 bases and J by 2 bases, with 12 bases between the two germline ends. CDR1 MNHEY and CDR2 SMNVEV come from the germline V gene (reference sequence). CDR3 length: 15 residues. The CDR3 nucleotides are TGTGCCAGCAGTTGGGAAGGGACCCCCTACAATGAGCAGTTCTTC. This encodes CASSWEGTPYNEQFF.

J is TRBJ2-3 and V is TRBV10-3; the match to TRBD2 covers 11 bases. There are 15 residues in the CDR3. The trim removed 11 bases at V and 5 bases at J, leaving 12 bases unmatched. Looked up from germline, CDR1 is ENHRY and CDR2 is SYGVKD. The CDR3 DNA reads TGTGCCGTCTATAGCGGGGGGGTCGGCGGAGATACGCAGTATTTT. Amino acid sequence: CAVYSGGVGGDTQYF.

The chain has TRBV11-3 and TRBJ2-5; 9 bases line up with TRBD1. The V gene's germline CDR1 is SGHNT and CDR2 YENEEA. Trimming at V came to 5 bases and at J to 5 bases, leaving 9 bases not matched to a gene. The CDR3 length is 15 residues. CDR3 in amino acids: CASSPGTGIAETQYF. CDR3 nucleotides: TGTGCCAGCAGCCCCGGGACAGGGATTGCGGAGACCCAGTACTTC.

CDR3 loop: CASSQQGYTEAFF. Here the CDR3 DNA reads TGCGCCAGCAGCCAACAGGGCTACACTGAAGCTTTCTTT. The rearrangement uses TRBV5-1 and TRBJ1-1; the D gene is possibly TRBD1 (6 bases). The germline V gene has CDR1 SGHRS and CDR2 YFSETQ. V gave up 4 bases and J gave up 3 bases, with 10 bases separating them. The CDR3 length is 13 residues. The entire variable domain, with the rest obtained from reference TRBV5-1 and TRBJ1-1, is as follows: KAGVTQTPRYLIKTRGQQVTLSCSPISGHRSVSWYQQTPGQGLQFLFEYFSETQRNKGNFPGRFSGRQFSNSRSEMNVSTLELGDSALYLCASSQQGYTEAFFGQGTRLTVV.

The chain is built from TRBV5-1 and TRBJ1-3; D is ambiguous. The CDR3 runs to 16 residues. The V end lost 0 bases, the J end lost 3 bases, and 13 bases lay between the germline ends. The V gene's germline CDR1 is SGHRS and CDR2 YFSETQ. CDR3 sequence: CASSLAEGLGGNTIYF. The CDR3 DNA reads as TGCGCCAGCAGCTTGGCCGAAGGTTTGGGTGGAAACACCATATATTTT.

The rearrangement uses TRBV6-5 and TRBJ1-4; 9 bases agree with TRBD1. Per the germline V gene, CDR1 is MNHEY and CDR2 is SVGAGI. V lost 6 bases, J lost 5 bases, and 7 bases stayed unmatched. The length of the CDR3 is 15 residues. In DNA form, the CDR3 reads TGTGCCAGCAGGCGACAGGGGGAAGGGAATGAAAAACTGTTTTTT. Amino acid sequence: CASRRQGEGNEKLFF.

The chain combines TRBV5-1 with TRBJ1-6; a weak D match, TRBD1 (5 bases). From germline, CDR1 is SGHRS and CDR2 YFSETQ. V dropped 4 bases and J dropped 1 base, with 9 bases sitting between them. The CDR3 is 15 amino acids. For the CDR3, the DNA is TGCGCCAGCAGCCCCCAGGGTTCCTATAATTCACCCCTCCACTTT. Encoded protein: CASSPQGSYNSPLHF. The full variable domain, completed using reference TRBV5-1 and TRBJ1-6, is KAGVTQTPRYLIKTRGQQVTLSCSPISGHRSVSWYQQTPGQGLQFLFEYFSETQRNKGNFPGRFSGRQFSNSRSEMNVSTLELGDSALYLCASSPQGSYNSPLHFGNGTRLTVT.

The chain joins TRBV27 to TRBJ2-7, with 9 bases aligning to TRBD1. The germline CDR1 and CDR2 sequences are MNHEY and SMNVEV (reference sequence). The CDR3 contains 15 residues. Germline trimming cut 7 bases from V and 4 bases from J; bases unmatched to any gene: 11. The CDR3 reads CASTPTGTGLYEQYF. Written as DNA, the CDR3 is TGTGCCAGCACCCCAACCGGGACAGGGCTATACGAGCAGTACTTC.

CDR3 region: CASSVNRGTEAFF. In nucleotides, the CDR3 is TGTGCCAGCAGCGTAAACAGGGGGACTGAAGCTTTCTTT. This rearrangement joins TRBV9 to TRBJ1-1, with TRBD1 matching 8 bases. V lost 1 base and J lost 5; bases outside the gene matches: 1. Germline CDR1 is SGDLS and CDR2 is YYNGEE. The length of the CDR3 is 13 residues.

The J gene is TRBJ2-3, the V gene TRBV7-9; D not resolved. The V and J ends lost 3 bases and 3 bases respectively, with 1 base between them. This CDR3 spans 11 amino acids. The germline gives CDR1 SEHNR, CDR2 FQNEAQ (reference sequence). The CDR3 nucleotides are TGTGCCAGCAGCTTTACAGATACGCAGTATTTT. Residues: CASSFTDTQYF.